These 30 T cell receptor beta chains share one sample of origin, sequenced in a study of human T cells and chemical hapten exposure. From the RACE reads, TCRdb called clonotypes with MiXCR, one entry per CDR3 protein. The sample holds about 34,000 distinct CDR3 sequences, roughly 5% seen once. The time point: healthy volunteer bleed at 6 weeks. Extraction yielded total RNA from whole blood (unfractionated). The specimen sequenced was whole blood. These receptors all stem from a human donor in good health. Some clones in this sample may be carry-over from other donors' samples.

This clonotype has more than one count but fewer than ten. V usage is TRBV9 and J usage is TRBJ1-6, with 8 bases aligning to TRBD1. J lost 5 bases, V lost 3 bases, and 4 bases had no gene match. This CDR3 spans 15 amino acids. Germline V lookup: CDR1 SGDLS, CDR2 YYNGEE. The CDR3 region has the DNA TGTGCCAGCAGCGCGACAGGGGATGATAATTCACCCCTCCACTTT. It is translated as CASSATGDDNSPLHF.

This clonotype was seen repeatedly, ten times or more. This sequence joins TRBV28 and TRBJ2-7; TRBD1 matches at 7 bases. The CDR3 runs to 13 residues. Unmatched junction bases numbered 10, after V lost 7 bases and J lost 7 bases. Germline CDR1 reads MDHEN; CDR2 reads SYDVKM. The CDR3 nucleotides are TGTGCCAGCAAACCGACAGGGTGGCGAGAGCAGTACTTC. Translated: CASKPTGWREQYF. Based on the CDR3 plus reference TRBV28 and TRBJ2-7, the full variable domain is DVKVTQSSRYLVKRTGEKVFLECVQDMDHENMFWYRQDPGLGLRLIYFSYDVKMKEKGDIPEGYSVSREKKERFSLILESASTNQTSMYLCASKPTGWREQYFGPGTRLTVT.

The J gene is TRBJ1-5, the V gene TRBV6-2 or TRBV6-3; D remains ambiguous. Germline V gene lookup returns CDR1 MNHEY and CDR2 SVGEGT. The CDR3 has 14 residues. Deletions cut 5 bases from V and 4 bases from J, with 12 bases between. CDR3 sequence reads: CASSPAGDNQPQHF. Written as DNA, the CDR3 is TGTGCCAGCAGTCCCGCCGGGGATAATCAGCCCCAGCATTTT.

This clonotype occurred many times. The J gene is TRBJ2-2, the V gene TRBV15; TRBD2 aligns across 12 bases. Germline V CDR1 and CDR2: LNHNV, YYDKDF (reference sequence). After removal of 5 bases from V and 3 bases from J, the junction contained 1 base not matched to a gene. This CDR3 is 15 amino acids long. CDR3 amino acids: CATSLAGGYTGELFF. In DNA, the CDR3 is TGTGCCACCAGCCTAGCGGGAGGGTACACCGGGGAGCTGTTTTTT.

This clonotype was counted only a few times. This chain joins TRBV20-1 and TRBJ1-5; a possible D gene is TRBD1 (6 bases). The ends were cut back, 3 bases at V and 0 bases at J, with 15 bases in the middle. This CDR3 has 16 amino acids. The germline V gene has CDR1 DFQATT and CDR2 SNEGSKA (reference sequence). CDR3 in DNA: TGCAGTGCTAGGCCTGGGGGGGCTTATAGCAATCAGCCCCAGCATTTT. Protein product: CSARPGGAYSNQPQHF.

This clonotype came up many times. The CDR3 DNA reads as TGTGCCAGCAGTTTAACTGTTAATAATTCACCCCTCCACTTT. Amino acids: CASSLTVNNSPLHF. The chain employs TRBV28 and TRBJ1-6; D unclear. Germline values: CDR1 MDHEN, CDR2 SYDVKM. V was shortened by 2 bases and J by 5 bases, with 7 bases between the two germline ends. The CDR3 is 14 residues long.

This clonotype came up many times. The rearrangement joins TRBV10-3 to TRBJ2-1; the D gene is possibly TRBD2 (7 bases). V shed 3 bases and J shed 6 bases, with 12 bases lying between them. The CDR3 has 14 amino acids. Germline loops: CDR1 ENHRY, CDR2 SYGVKD. CDR3 amino acids: CAISEGGGINEQFF. CDR3 DNA sequence: TGTGCCATCAGTGAAGGGGGGGGAATCAATGAGCAGTTCTTC.

The genes are TRBV5-6 and TRBJ2-1, with 8 bases that match TRBD2. V was pared by 4 bases and J by 1 base, with 7 bases of the junction left unmatched. This CDR3 spans 16 amino acids. Germline CDR1 SGHDT, CDR2 YYEEEE. The CDR3 spells CASSQLAESSYNEQFF. The CDR3 DNA follows: TGTGCCAGCAGCCAACTAGCGGAGTCTTCCTACAATGAGCAGTTCTTC.

At least ten counts were recorded for this clonotype. The rearrangement uses TRBV6-6 and TRBJ1-5; D is possibly TRBD1 (5 bases). Germline values: CDR1 MNHNY, CDR2 SVGAGI (reference sequence). The CDR3 has 15 residues. The germline V and J ends were trimmed by 0 bases and 2 bases, with 8 bases remaining between them. CDR3 coding DNA: TGTGCCAGCAGTTACTCGAGGGACGGCAATCAGCCCCAGCATTTT. Translated, it gives CASSYSRDGNQPQHF.

V and J are TRBV4-2 and TRBJ1-2, with 7 positions matching TRBD1. Trimming removed 0 bases from V and 7 bases from J; junction bases left unmatched: 20. The CDR3 has 19 amino acids. Germline CDR1 LGHNA, CDR2 YNFKEQ. The DNA for the CDR3 is TGTGCCAGCAGCCAAGATCCGGGACAGTCAGGCGCTAGACCGGCTGGCTACACCTTC. This translates into CASSQDPGQSGARPAGYTF.

This clonotype rates as medium-sized. The V gene is TRBV20-1, the J gene TRBJ2-3; the match to TRBD2 covers 10 bases. CDR1 is DFQATT, CDR2 SNEGSKA, per germline (reference sequence). Trimming removed 0 bases from V and 2 bases from J; junction bases left unmatched: 5. This CDR3 has 16 residues. CDR3 loop: CSARDRLAGDTDTQYF. The CDR3 nucleotides read TGCAGTGCTAGAGATCGCCTAGCGGGAGACACAGATACGCAGTATTTT.

This clonotype has ten or more counts. This chain links TRBV20-1 with TRBJ2-1; D is possibly TRBD1 (6 bases). Germline V CDR1 and CDR2: DFQATT, SNEGSKA (reference sequence). The V end was cut by 3 bases, the J end by 9 bases, with 9 bases between. The CDR3 covers 11 residues. This CDR3 is CSASTGSEQFF. CDR3 bases: TGCAGTGCTAGCACAGGGAGTGAGCAGTTCTTC.

Many counts were recorded for this clonotype. The chain is built from TRBV10-3 and TRBJ2-3; 11 bases are a match to TRBD1. The CDR3 length is 13 residues. Per the germline V gene, CDR1 is ENHRY and CDR2 is SYGVKD. After removal of 10 bases from V and 5 bases from J, the junction contained 5 bases not matched to a gene. CDR3 nucleotide sequence: TGTGCCACGGACAGGGGGCAGGTAGATACGCAGTATTTT. Amino acids: CATDRGQVDTQYF.

This clonotype was picked up many times. The genes are TRBV7-2 and TRBJ1-6; possibly TRBD1 for D (6 bases). From germline, CDR1 is SGHTA and CDR2 FQGNSA. Trimming removed 6 bases from V and 7 bases from J, with 13 bases in between. The CDR3 sequence is 14 residues long. For the CDR3, the DNA is TGTGCCAGCAGTTCCGGGACAAGCAATTCACCCCTCCACTTT. Its protein is CASSSGTSNSPLHF.

The sample holds many counts of this clonotype. The gene calls are TRBV29-1 and TRBJ2-4, with 8 positions matching TRBD1. From germline, CDR1 is SQVTM and CDR2 ANQGSEA. J lost 6 bases, V lost 5 bases, and 3 bases had no gene match. The CDR3 contains 12 residues. The CDR3 here is CSVQGAINIQYF. As DNA, the CDR3 is TGCAGCGTTCAGGGGGCTATAAACATTCAGTACTTC. Drawing the rest from reference TRBV29-1 and TRBJ2-4, the complete variable domain is SAVISQKPSRDICQRGTSLTIQCQVDSQVTMMFWYRQQPGQSLTLIATANQGSEATYESGFVIDKFPISRPNLTFSTLTVSNMSPEDSSIYLCSVQGAINIQYFGAGTRLSVL.

The chain carries TRBV5-1 and TRBJ2-7; 8 bases align to TRBD2. This CDR3 contains 15 residues. Trimming took 2 bases from V and 5 from J; bases not matched to a gene: 9. Per the germline V gene, CDR1 is SGHRS and CDR2 is YFSETQ. The CDR3 loop is CASSLGTGGPDEQYF. CDR3 bases: TGCGCCAGCAGCTTAGGTACGGGAGGGCCGGACGAGCAGTACTTC.

This clonotype has a count of ten or more. This rearrangement joins TRBV7-2 to TRBJ1-2; D unresolved. Trimming left V 3 bases short and J 1 base short, with 9 bases between. CDR3 length: 14 residues. CDR1 and CDR2 from the germline V gene are SGHTA and FQGNSA. Written as DNA, the CDR3 is TGTGCCAGCAGCTTTTATGGGAGTAACTATGGCTACACCTTC. Translated: CASSFYGSNYGYTF.

This clonotype was seen only once. The chain joins TRBV24-1 to TRBJ2-3; 7 positions agree with TRBD1. J gave up 1 base and V 4 bases, and 7 bases lay outside the gene matches. The CDR3 runs 16 residues. In germline, CDR1 is KGHDR, CDR2 SFDVKD. The CDR3 sequence: CATSDLHRGGTDTQYF. DNA for the CDR3: TGTGCCACCAGTGACCTTCACAGGGGCGGCACAGATACGCAGTATTTT.

The chain joins TRBV6-1 to TRBJ2-3; TRBD2 agrees at 8 bases. Per the germline V gene, CDR1 is MNHNS and CDR2 is SASEGT. The CDR3 is 18 residues long. V trimming: 2 bases; J trimming: 0 bases; junction bases outside the gene matches: 10. Written as DNA, the CDR3 is TGTGCCAGCAGTGAATTGTGGCTAGCGGGCGAAAGCACAGATACGCAGTATTTT. It yields the protein CASSELWLAGESTDTQYF.

This clonotype appeared many times. The chain carries TRBV7-9 and TRBJ2-5; no clear D gene. CDR3 length equals 13 residues. CDR1 SEHNR and CDR2 FQNEAQ come from the germline V gene (reference sequence). Trimming removed 4 bases from V and 3 bases from J, with 9 bases in between. The CDR3 bases are TGTGCCAGCAGCTCCTATCCCAAAGAGACCCAGTACTTC. Translation: CASSSYPKETQYF.

This clonotype has ten or more counts. The rearrangement links TRBV29-1 to TRBJ1-3, with D tentatively TRBD1 (5 bases). Germline assignment: CDR1 SQVTM and CDR2 ANQGSEA. The length of the CDR3 is 12 residues. The V gene lost 5 bases and the J gene lost 8 bases, with 13 bases spanning the gap. The CDR3: CSVTAGTDTIYF. The CDR3 DNA reads TGCAGCGTTACGGCCGGGACCGACACCATATATTTT. The full variable domain, with the rest looked up from reference TRBV29-1 and TRBJ1-3, is SAVISQKPSRDICQRGTSLTIQCQVDSQVTMMFWYRQQPGQSLTLIATANQGSEATYESGFVIDKFPISRPNLTFSTLTVSNMSPEDSSIYLCSVTAGTDTIYFGEGSWLTVV.

This clonotype was detected ten times or more. The gene calls are TRBV12-3 or TRBV12-4 and TRBJ2-2; possible D gene TRBD2, 5 bases. V was clipped by 6 bases and J by 5 bases, with 22 bases between them. This CDR3 spans 17 amino acids. CDR3: CASSRPSLGLPTGELFF. The CDR3 DNA is TGTGCCAGCAGCAGACCTTCCCTTGGACTGCCAACCGGGGAGCTGTTTTTT.

The J gene is TRBJ2-3, the V gene TRBV7-9; 9 bases fit TRBD2. V shed 4 bases and J 4 bases; nucleotides not matched to a gene: 12. This CDR3 contains 17 residues. Germline CDR1 is SEHNR and CDR2 is FQNEAQ (reference sequence). The CDR3 bases are TGTGCCAGCAGCTCGGGACTAGCCCAAGGGGCGGCAGATACGCAGTATTTT. It is translated as CASSSGLAQGAADTQYF.

This clonotype was observed at least ten times. The genes are TRBV7-2 and TRBJ1-2; D not resolved. V shed 1 base and J shed 4 bases, with 13 bases lying between them. Germline V gene data show CDR1 as SGHTA and CDR2 as FQGNSA. The CDR3 consists of 15 residues. The CDR3 spells CASSLVSRPLYGYTF. The DNA for the CDR3 is TGTGCCAGCAGCTTAGTTAGCAGGCCTCTCTATGGCTACACCTTC.

This clonotype was seen many times. V is TRBV18 and J is TRBJ2-3; 8 positions match TRBD2. This CDR3 is 14 amino acids long. Trimming cost V 4 bases and J 2 bases; bases outside gene matches: 2. The V gene's germline CDR1 is KGHSH and CDR2 LQKENI. This CDR3 is CASSQRETTDTQYF. The CDR3 coding sequence is TGTGCCAGCTCACAGCGGGAGACCACAGATACGCAGTATTTT.

This clonotype has a count of ten or more. The rearrangement links TRBV4-3 to TRBJ2-3; D is uncertain. CDR3 length: 14 amino acids. Trimming pared 3 bases from V and 4 bases from J, leaving 11 bases between. The V gene's germline CDR1 is LGHNA and CDR2 YSLEER. The DNA of the CDR3 is TGCGCCAGCAGCCAGCCAGGTGAATCAGATACGCAGTATTTT. Translation: CASSQPGESDTQYF.

CDR3 region: CASSPIYVTEAFF. The CDR3 DNA reads TGTGCCAGCAGCCCGATTTACGTCACTGAAGCTTTCTTT. The gene calls are TRBV7-2 and TRBJ1-1, with no clear D. The CDR3 spans 13 residues. V was trimmed by 5 bases and J by 4 bases, leaving 11 bases between them. Germline loops: CDR1 SGHTA, CDR2 FQGNSA.

The sample holds many counts of this clonotype. This chain connects TRBV5-1 to TRBJ2-3; TRBD2 might be the D (6 bases). This CDR3 is 15 amino acids long. Trimming cost V 4 bases and J 5 bases, with 17 bases left between them. Germline V gene lookup returns CDR1 SGHRS and CDR2 YFSETQ. CDR3 coding DNA: TGCGCCAGCAGCCAAGGAGGGGTTAAAGAAGATACGCAGTATTTT. Amino acid sequence: CASSQGGVKEDTQYF.

The rearrangement joins TRBV7-2 to TRBJ1-5; D is unclear. V was shortened by 2 bases and J by 7 bases, with 9 bases between the two germline ends. The CDR3 totals 13 residues. Germline CDR1 and CDR2: SGHTA and FQGNSA. CDR3 in amino acids: CASSLLKTQPQHF. CDR3 DNA sequence: TGTGCCAGCAGCTTATTGAAGACACAGCCCCAGCATTTT.

This clonotype was detected ten times or more. The chain carries TRBV5-6 and TRBJ2-1; D is possibly TRBD2 (5 bases). The germline CDR1 and CDR2 sequences are SGHDT and YYEEEE. Trimming stripped 0 bases from V and 0 bases from J, with 7 bases between. This CDR3 contains 15 residues. CDR3 loop: CASSLAGVSYNEQFF. CDR3 in DNA: TGTGCCAGCAGCTTGGCCGGGGTCTCCTACAATGAGCAGTTCTTC.